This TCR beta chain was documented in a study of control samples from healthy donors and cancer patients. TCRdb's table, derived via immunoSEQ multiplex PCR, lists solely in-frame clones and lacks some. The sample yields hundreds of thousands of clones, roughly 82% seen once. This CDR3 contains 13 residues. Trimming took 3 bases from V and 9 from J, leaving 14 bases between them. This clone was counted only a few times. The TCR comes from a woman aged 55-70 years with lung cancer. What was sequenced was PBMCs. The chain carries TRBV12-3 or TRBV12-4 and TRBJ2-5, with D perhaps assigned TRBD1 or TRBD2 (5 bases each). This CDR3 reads CASSLGEGQAQYF. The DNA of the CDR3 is TGTGCCAGCAGTTTGGGCGAGGGGCAGGCCCAGTACTTC.